A single sample is the source of the 17 T cell receptor beta chains below, sequenced in a study of blood T cell repertoires in COVID-19. Profiling relied on immunoSEQ multiplex PCR, and the TCRdb table lists in-frame clones only, not all of them. The sample carries fewer than 450,000 clones, more than 75% recorded once. The sequenced sample was PBMCs or T cells enriched from blood (not recorded which). Receptor source: a woman in her late teens or twenties who had recovered from COVID-19.

The chain recombines TRBV11-1 with TRBJ2-3; D gene unclear. The germline CDR1 and CDR2 sequences are SGHAT and FQDESV (reference sequence). CDR3 length: 15 residues. Trimming shortened V by 5 bases and J by 2 bases, and 14 bases separated the two germline ends. For the CDR3, the DNA is TGTGCCAGCAGCCTTACTGAAAAAGACACAGATACGCAGTATTTT. Amino acids: CASSLTEKDTDTQYF.

The rearrangement uses TRBV5-6 and TRBJ2-3; TRBD1 matches at 7 bases. The CDR3 spans 17 residues. Germline V gene sequence: CDR1 SGHDT, CDR2 YYEEEE. V was pared by 0 bases and J by 3 bases, with 10 bases of the junction left unmatched. CDR3 amino acids: CASSLEGAGYGTDTQYF. The CDR3 DNA is TGTGCCAGCAGCTTGGAGGGGGCCGGTTATGGGACAGATACGCAGTATTTT.

CDR3 in amino acids: CASSSSRDRITPLHF. CDR3 sequence (DNA): TGTGCCAGCAGCTCCTCGAGGGACAGGATAACACCCCTCCACTTT. This chain uses TRBV9 with TRBJ1-6, with 8 positions matching TRBD1. The germline V gene encodes CDR1 SGDLS and CDR2 YYNGEE. The CDR3 has 15 residues. With V trimmed by 4 bases and J by 11 bases, 11 bases remained unmatched.

The genes are TRBV28 and TRBJ2-1, with TRBD2 identical over 10 bases. J gave up 3 bases and V 5 bases, and 16 bases lay outside the gene matches. The CDR3 is made up of 19 amino acids. CDR1 is MDHEN, CDR2 SYDVKM, per germline. The CDR3 loop is CASSQRTLKLAGYYNEQFF. CDR3 DNA: TGTGCCAGCAGTCAACGAACACTTAAACTAGCGGGGTACTACAATGAGCAGTTCTTC.

This clone was picked up a small number of times. The chain couples TRBV30 to TRBJ1-6; 7 nucleotides agree with TRBD1. The CDR3 spans 13 residues. CDR1 and CDR2 (germline): GTSNPN, SVGIG (reference sequence). The J segment lost 8 bases and the V segment lost 4 bases, leaving 5 bases of the junction unmatched. DNA for the CDR3: TGTGCCTGGACCGACAGGGTACATTCACCCCTCCACTTT. Its translation: CAWTDRVHSPLHF.

This chain links TRBV3-1 (or the pseudogene TRBV3-2) with TRBJ2-2, with TRBD2 identical over 11 bases. V dropped 0 bases and J dropped 2; count of bases not matched to a gene: 8. Germline V lookup: CDR1 LGHDT, CDR2 YNNKEL (reference sequence). This CDR3 has 19 residues. The CDR3: CASSQDLSSGGINTGELFF. DNA of the CDR3: TGTGCCAGCAGCCAAGATCTGTCTAGCGGGGGGATCAACACCGGGGAGCTGTTTTTT.

This chain uses TRBV5-6 with TRBJ2-7; a weak D match, TRBD2 (5 bases). From germline, CDR1 is SGHDT and CDR2 YYEEEE. V was clipped by 1 base and J by 0 bases, with 11 bases between them. The length of the CDR3 is 15 residues. In DNA form, the CDR3 reads TGTGCCAGCAGCTTGTTAACCCGGGACTCCTACGAGCAGTACTTC. Amino acid sequence: CASSLLTRDSYEQYF.

The chain couples TRBV3-1 (or the pseudogene TRBV3-2) to TRBJ2-3, with D possibly being TRBD2 (5 bases). Deletions cut 3 bases from V and 5 bases from J, with 12 bases between. Germline CDR1 reads LGHDT; CDR2 reads YNNKEL (reference sequence). The CDR3 has 14 amino acids. For the CDR3, the DNA is TGTGCCAGCAGCCAGGCCCGAGAGGGAGATACGCAGTATTTT. Its protein is CASSQAREGDTQYF.

This clone appeared a single time. CDR3 sequence: CASSGQGATHSLAKNIQYF. The CDR3 nucleotides read TGTGCCAGTAGTGGGCAGGGGGCCACACATAGCCTAGCCAAAAACATTCAGTACTTC. The chain employs TRBV19 and TRBJ2-4; 8 bases fit TRBD1. The CDR3 spans 19 residues. Germline V gene sequence: CDR1 LNHDA, CDR2 SQIVND (reference sequence). The V and J ends lost 5 bases and 0 bases, in that order; junction bases with no gene match: 15. Full variable domain (missing parts from reference TRBV19 and TRBJ2-4): DGGITQSPKYLFRKEGQNVTLSCEQNLNHDAMYWYRQDPGQGLRLIYYSQIVNDFQKGDIAEGYSVSREKKESFPLTVTSAQKNPTAFYLCASSGQGATHSLAKNIQYFGAGTRLSVL.

V usage is TRBV30 and J usage is TRBJ1-2; D gene unclear. The CDR3 spans 13 residues. Germline V CDR1 and CDR2: GTSNPN, SVGIG (reference sequence). Between the trimmed V and J ends, which lost 0 bases and 4 bases, there was a span of 9 bases. The CDR3 spells CAWSVGRLYGYTF. Written as DNA, the CDR3 is TGTGCCTGGAGTGTGGGCCGGCTCTATGGCTACACCTTC.

Here the CDR3 reads CASSFGARQNEKLFF. Written as DNA, the CDR3 is TGTGCCAGCAGCTTTGGCGCTAGGCAGAATGAAAAACTGTTTTTT. This chain links TRBV5-4 with TRBJ1-4; no reliable D call. V was cut by 2 bases and J by 5 bases, with 13 bases left in between. Germline V CDR1 and CDR2: SGHNT, YYREEE (reference sequence). This CDR3 spans 15 amino acids.

The gene calls are TRBV3-1 (or the pseudogene TRBV3-2) and TRBJ2-3, with 10 positions matching TRBD2. CDR1 is LGHDT, CDR2 YNNKEL, per germline (reference sequence). The V segment lost 11 bases and the J segment 3 bases; nucleotides outside the gene matches: 5. The CDR3 sequence is 13 residues long. In nucleotides, the CDR3 is TGTGCCGTACTAGCGGGGAAGACAGATACGCAGTATTTT. Translating gives CAVLAGKTDTQYF.

V is TRBV30 and J is TRBJ2-1; no reliable D call. Per the germline V gene, CDR1 is GTSNPN and CDR2 is SVGIG (reference sequence). The CDR3 is 16 amino acids. Trimming removed 2 bases from V and 5 bases from J, with 19 bases in between. CDR3 nucleotides: TGTGCCTGGAGTCCCCTTTGGGCCTTGAAAAACAATGAGCAGTTCTTC. This gives the protein CAWSPLWALKNNEQFF. The full variable domain, its missing parts supplied by reference TRBV30 and TRBJ2-1, is SQTIHQWPATLVQPVGSPLSLECTVEGTSNPNLYWYRQAAGRGLQLLFYSVGIGQISSEVPQNLSASRPQDRQFILSSKKLLLSDSGFYLCAWSPLWALKNNEQFFGPGTRLTVL.

The rearrangement uses TRBV5-5 and TRBJ1-2; D call uncertain. The CDR3 totals 14 residues. Germline CDR1 reads SGHKS; CDR2 reads YYEKEE (reference sequence). V lost 2 bases and J lost 2, with 10 bases in between. This CDR3 is CASSFTTVNYGYTF. CDR3 DNA sequence: TGTGCCAGCAGCTTTACAACAGTCAACTATGGCTACACCTTC.

The sample holds one count of this clone. J is TRBJ1-1 and V is TRBV5-4; D gene unclear. Germline assignment: CDR1 SGHNT and CDR2 YYREEE (reference sequence). CDR3 size: 15 residues. Trimming removed 2 bases from V and 0 bases from J, with 11 bases in between. The CDR3 sequence: CASSLVGQVNTEAFF. CDR3 coding DNA: TGTGCCAGCAGCTTAGTTGGGCAGGTGAACACTGAAGCTTTCTTT.

This clone was counted once. This chain uses TRBV20-1 with TRBJ2-7, with D hard to call. This CDR3 region has 11 residues. Germline-derived CDR1 and CDR2 are DFQATT and SNEGSKA (reference sequence). V was pared by 0 bases and J by 5 bases, with 5 bases between. CDR3 protein: CSARDIDEQYF. CDR3 nucleotides: TGCAGTGCTAGAGATATCGACGAGCAGTACTTC.

J is TRBJ1-1 and V is TRBV7-9, with TRBD1 matching 9 bases. V was pared by 7 bases and J by 1 base, with 4 bases of the junction left unmatched. Germline V gene data show CDR1 as SEHNR and CDR2 as FQNEAQ (reference sequence). The CDR3 is 14 residues long. The CDR3 nucleotides are TGTGCCAGCACCCAGGGACAGGGGAACACTGAAGCTTTCTTT. Protein product: CASTQGQGNTEAFF.